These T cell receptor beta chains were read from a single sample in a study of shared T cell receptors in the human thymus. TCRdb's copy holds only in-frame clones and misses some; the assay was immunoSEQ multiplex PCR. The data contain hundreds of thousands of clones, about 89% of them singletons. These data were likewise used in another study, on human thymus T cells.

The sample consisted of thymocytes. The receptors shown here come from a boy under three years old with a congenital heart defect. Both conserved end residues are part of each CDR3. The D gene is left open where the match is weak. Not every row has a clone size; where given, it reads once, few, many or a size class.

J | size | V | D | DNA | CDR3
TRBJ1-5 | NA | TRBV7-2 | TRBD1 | TGTGCCAGCAGCTTAAGGCAGGGGGTTGCTCAGCCCCAGCATTTT | CASSLRQGVAQPQHF
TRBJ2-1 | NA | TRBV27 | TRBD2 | TGTGCCAGCAGCAGAGACCGACTAGCGGGAACGAAAGAGCAGTTCTTC | CASSRDRLAGTKEQFF
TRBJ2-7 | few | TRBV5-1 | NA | TGCGCCAGCCGCCCCGCCGTCGAAACCCTATACGAGCAGTACTTC | CASRPAVETLYEQYF
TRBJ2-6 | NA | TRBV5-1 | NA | TGCGCCAGCAGCTTGTATAAACAGTCCCGCTCTGGGGCCAACGTCCTGACTTTC | CASSLYKQSRSGANVLTF
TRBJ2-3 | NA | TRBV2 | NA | TGTGCCAGCAGTGAAGTCGAGGCCCAAGGGGCAGATACGCAGTATTTT | CASSEVEAQGADTQYF
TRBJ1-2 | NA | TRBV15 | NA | TGTGCCACCAGCAGAGCGGCAGGCTGTAATGGAATGTATGGCTACACCTTC | CATSRAAGCNGMYGYTF
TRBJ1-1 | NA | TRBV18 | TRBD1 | TGTGCCAGCTCACCACCTGTTCGGGACAGGGGGCGCTTGGGCACTGAAGCTTTCTTT | CASSPPVRDRGRLGTEAFF
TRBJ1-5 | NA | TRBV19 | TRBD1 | TGTGCCAGTAGTATAGGGGTGAGAGGGACAGCCCAATGGCCCCAGCATTTT | CASSIGVRGTAQWPQHF
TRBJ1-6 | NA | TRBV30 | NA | TGTGCCTGGAAACAGGGTAGAGATAATTCACCCCTCCACTTT | CAWKQGRDNSPLHF
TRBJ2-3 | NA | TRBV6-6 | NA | TGTGCCAGCAGTCCCCCACAGGGGGGGGGCACAGATACGCAGTATTTT | CASSPPQGGGTDTQYF
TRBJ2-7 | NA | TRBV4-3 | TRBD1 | TGCGCCAGCAGCCAAGACCATAAGGGACAGGGTTCCTACGAGCAGTACTTC | CASSQDHKGQGSYEQYF
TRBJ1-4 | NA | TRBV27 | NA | TGTGCCAGCAGTTTATCAAACAGGGACCATAATGAAAAACTGTTTTTT | CASSLSNRDHNEKLFF
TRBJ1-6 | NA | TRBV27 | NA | TGTGCCAGCAGGCAGGGGAATTCACCCCTCCACTTT | CASRQGNSPLHF
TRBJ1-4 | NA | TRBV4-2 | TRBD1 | TGTGCCAGCAGCCGGACAGGCCGGAATGAAAAACTGTTTTTT | CASSRTGRNEKLFF
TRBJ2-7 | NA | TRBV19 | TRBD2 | TGTGCCAGTGGGACTAGCGAGTACGAGCAGTACTTC | CASGTSEYEQYF
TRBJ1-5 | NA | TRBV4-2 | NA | TGTGCCAGCAGCCATTTTCCGGTTTTTCAGCCCCAGCATTTT | CASSHFPVFQPQHF
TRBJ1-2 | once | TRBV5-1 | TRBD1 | TGCGCCAGCAGCTTGGATTACAGGGGGAACTATGGCTACACCTTC | CASSLDYRGNYGYTF
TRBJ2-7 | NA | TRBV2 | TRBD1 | TGTGCCAGCACTGCACTACCGGGACAGGGGAGGGAGCAGTACTTC | CASTALPGQGREQYF
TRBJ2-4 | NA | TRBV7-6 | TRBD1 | TGTGCCAGCAGCTTAGTTTCCGCAGACCGGGACAGCCCCAAAAACATTCAGTACTTC | CASSLVSADRDSPKNIQYF
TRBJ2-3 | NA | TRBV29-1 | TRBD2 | TGCAGCGTAGACAAGGGGCGGCTAGCGGGCCGCCCCACAGATACGCAGTATTTT | CSVDKGRLAGRPTDTQYF
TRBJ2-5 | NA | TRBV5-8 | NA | TGTGCCAGCAGCTTGCGGTTCGGGCAGGGGGAGACCCAGTACTTC | CASSLRFGQGETQYF
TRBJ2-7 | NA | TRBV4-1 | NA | TGCGCCAGCAGCCCTGACTACCACTACGAGCAGTACTTC | CASSPDYHYEQYF
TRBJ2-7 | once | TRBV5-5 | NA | TGTGCCAGCAGCTTAATTCCGGGACAAGGAACCTACGAGCAGTACTTC | CASSLIPGQGTYEQYF
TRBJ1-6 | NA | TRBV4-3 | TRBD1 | TGCGCCAGCAGCCAAGGTCAGGGACAGGGAAATTCACCCCTCCACTTT | CASSQGQGQGNSPLHF
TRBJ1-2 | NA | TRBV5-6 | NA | TGTGCCAGCAGCTTTCGGGGGTTTTATGGCTACACCTTC | CASSFRGFYGYTF
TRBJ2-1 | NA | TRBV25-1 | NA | TGTGCCAGCAGTGGGCGGGACAGAAGGTCCTACAATGAGCAGTTCTTC | CASSGRDRRSYNEQFF